This TCR beta chain was sequenced in a study of T-cell reconstitution after alpha-beta-depleted transplantation in children. Points from the study as a whole: From newly produced T cells came most of the T-cell counts and diversity one year after transplant. It was surviving recipient T cells and thymic progenitors that gave some patients high TCRbeta diversity at day 60.

Unique molecular identifiers featured in how the TCRbeta library was prepared. TCRdb called the PCR reads again in MiXCR, with one record for every CDR3 protein. The sample contains about 300,000 distinct CDR3 sequences, roughly 8.2% of which appear only once. Points on this clonotype: No antigen is known for it.

The TCR originated in a female patient aged 2 to 10 who had a stem cell transplant for Fanconi anemia, so the T cells may come from the graft donor. Here the sequenced sample was peripheral blood, taken 360 days after TCRalphabeta/CD19-depleted stem cell transplant.

The CDR3 reads CASSRTTSGVYQETQYF. The DNA for the CDR3 is TGCGCCAGCAGCCGCACCACTAGCGGGGTTTATCAAGAGACCCAGTACTTC. The chain has TRBV5-1 and TRBJ2-5, with 10 bases matching TRBD2. J lost 2 bases, V lost 4 bases, and 11 bases had no gene match. The CDR3 has 17 residues. Germline V lookup: CDR1 SGHRS, CDR2 YFSETQ.